The 31 T cell receptor beta chains below were found in one sample sequenced in a study of regulatory T cells in long-lasting Graves disease. Regarding time point: newly diagnosed GD, antithyroid drugs for less than 3 months. RNA isolated from PBMCs was used to make the TCR library. Arm-PCR of CDR3 regions and iRepertoire HTBI primers were the basis on which TCR beta libraries were built. TCRdb ran MiXCR on the multiplex PCR reads and lists one entry per CDR3 protein. The sample includes some 500,000 distinct CDR3 sequences, about 16% of them seen just once. Separately, the same data were catalogued under a study of T cells in Graves' hyperthyroidism and ophthalmopathy.

Sequences were derived from peripheral blood mononuclear cells (PBMCs), sampled at new diagnosis, from a patient treated with antithyroid drugs. Source of these receptors: a middle-aged woman with Graves disease.

This clonotype was seen more than once but under ten times. An end of the junction does not agree with germline; a read error may underlie this. V usage is TRBV7-7 and J usage is TRBJ2-1, with D possibly TRBD2 on 6 matching bases. Germline V gene sequence: CDR1 SSHAT, CDR2 FNYEAQ (reference sequence). This CDR3 has 15 amino acids. The DNA for the CDR3 is TGTGCTAGCAGTCGTGTCCCCGCGGGAAACAATGAGCAGTTCTTC. It specifies CASSRVPAGNNEQFF.

This clonotype was observed many times. J is TRBJ1-2 and V is TRBV3-1; D is ambiguous. Germline CDR1 and CDR2: LGHDT and YNNKEL (reference sequence). The CDR3 contains 13 residues. The ends were cut back, 1 base at V and 6 bases at J, with 9 bases in the middle. The DNA of the CDR3 is TGTGCCAGCAGCCAAGGAGGTTGGAATGGCTACACCTTC. Its translation: CASSQGGWNGYTF.

This clonotype was picked up many times. The rearrangement links TRBV24-1 to TRBJ2-5, with D uncertain. CDR1 and CDR2 (germline): KGHDR, SFDVKD. The V end lost 1 base, the J end lost 2 bases, and 7 bases lay between the germline ends. The CDR3 is 14 amino acids. CDR3 in DNA: TGTGCCACCAGTGATTTCCGCAGTCAAGAGACCCAGTACTTC. Translating gives CATSDFRSQETQYF.

This clonotype occurred many times. The V call is TRBV12-3 or TRBV12-4, the J call TRBJ1-5, with 7 bases fitting TRBD1. With V trimmed by 5 bases and J by 7 bases, 8 bases remained unmatched. This CDR3 spans 14 amino acids. CDR3 nucleotide sequence: TGTGCCAGCAGTCTCAGACAGGGCGGACAGCCCCAGCATTTT. Amino acid sequence: CASSLRQGGQPQHF.

This clonotype came up many times. The genes are TRBV11-2 and TRBJ2-6, with unresolved D. Germline CDR1 SGHAT, CDR2 FQNNGV. The CDR3 length is 17 residues. Deletions cut 3 bases from V and 2 bases from J, with 14 bases between. Written as DNA, the CDR3 is TGTGCCAGCAGCTTCACCTATTGGTCCACTGGGGCCAACGTCCTGACTTTC. Amino acids: CASSFTYWSTGANVLTF.

This clonotype was seen at least ten times. This sequence joins TRBV20-1 and TRBJ2-7; 11 bases map to TRBD2. CDR1 and CDR2 from the germline V gene are DFQATT and SNEGSKA (reference sequence). The CDR3 has 14 amino acids. Unmatched junction bases numbered 5, after V lost 5 bases and J lost 2 bases. The CDR3 region is CSAYTSGGAYEQYF. CDR3 nucleotide sequence: TGCAGTGCTTACACTAGCGGGGGAGCCTACGAGCAGTACTTC.

The chain combines TRBV19 with TRBJ1-1, with D hard to call. Germline V gives CDR1 LNHDA, CDR2 SQIVND (reference sequence). CDR3 length: 11 amino acids. CDR3 nucleotides: TGTGCGACAATGTGGGGCACTGAAGCTTTCTTT. This translates into CATMWGTEAFF.

In this sample, this clonotype turned up many times. Germline and junction disagree at one end, which may indicate a read error. V usage is TRBV5-1 and J usage is TRBJ2-2; D is unresolved. The CDR3 sequence is 13 residues long. Germline V lookup: CDR1 SGHRS, CDR2 YFSETQ. CDR3 sequence: CASSLAEAGELFF. CDR3 coding DNA: TGTGCCAGCAGCTTGGCTGAGGCCGGGGAGCTGTTTTTT. Full variable domain (remainder filled in from reference TRBV5-1 and TRBJ2-2): KAGVTQTPRYLIKTRGQQVTLSCSPISGHRSVSWYQQTPGQGLQFLFEYFSETQRNKGNFPGRFSGRQFSNSRSEMNVSTLELGDSALYLCASSLAEAGELFFGEGSRLTVL.

This clonotype was observed many times. V gene TRBV11-2 combines with J gene TRBJ2-2; D unclear. Germline assignment: CDR1 SGHAT and CDR2 FQNNGV. V lost 5 bases and J lost 4, with 14 bases in between. The CDR3 has 15 residues. The CDR3 DNA sequence: TGTGCCAGCAGCCCAGTGGCTACTCGCACCGGGGAGCTGTTTTTT. This translates into CASSPVATRTGELFF.

This clonotype has ten or more counts. The chain carries TRBV29-1 and TRBJ1-5, with TRBD1 matching 8 bases. CDR3 length: 13 amino acids. With 4 bases clipped from V and 6 bases from J, the junction kept 5 bases outside the gene matches. The germline V gene has CDR1 SQVTM and CDR2 ANQGSEA. The chain's CDR3 is CSVAGQDGQPQHF. As DNA, the CDR3 is TGCAGCGTTGCGGGACAGGATGGTCAGCCCCAGCATTTT.

The chain links TRBV12-3 or TRBV12-4 to TRBJ1-2; D is perhaps TRBD1 (5 bases). With 7 bases removed from V and 7 bases from J, the gap between germline ends came to 19 bases. This CDR3 spans 14 amino acids. CDR3 in amino acids: CASTPTPDSSGYTF. The DNA of the CDR3 is TGTGCCAGCACCCCCACTCCTGACAGCTCTGGCTACACCTTC.

This clonotype turned up a few times. The CDR3 bases are TGTGCCAGCAGCGTAGAGGGGACTAATGAAAAACTGTTTTTT. Its translation is CASSVEGTNEKLFF. The chain employs TRBV9 and TRBJ1-4; weak D call: TRBD1 (5 bases). Trimming stripped 0 bases from V and 2 bases from J, with 5 bases between. CDR1 is SGDLS and CDR2 is YYNGEE in the germline V gene. The CDR3 is 14 residues long.

This chain joins TRBV11-2 and TRBJ1-1, with a weak D call TRBD1 (6 bases). V was pared by 6 bases and J by 0 bases, with 17 bases between. Germline values: CDR1 SGHAT, CDR2 FQNNGV. The CDR3 has 16 amino acids. This chain's CDR3 is CASRYTYRELNTEAFF. CDR3 nucleotides: TGTGCCAGCAGATATACATACAGGGAGTTGAACACTGAAGCTTTCTTT.

Ten or more counts support this clonotype. The CDR3 sequence is CAWSGGETQYF. The CDR3 DNA reads TGTGCCTGGAGTGGGGGGGAGACCCAGTACTTC. The rearrangement uses TRBV30 and TRBJ2-5, with D possibly called TRBD1 or TRBD2 (5 bases each). Looked up from germline, CDR1 is GTSNPN and CDR2 is SVGIG (reference sequence). V lost 1 base and J lost 5, with 5 bases in between. The CDR3 runs 11 residues.

This chain uses TRBV13 with TRBJ1-6; 9 bases fit TRBD1. Germline CDR1 is PRHDT and CDR2 is FYEKMQ (reference sequence). Losses at the gene ends were 4 bases for V and 8 bases for J; bases not matched to a gene: 9. There are 16 residues in the CDR3. CDR3 sequence reads: CASSSSGTGRDSPLHF. CDR3 DNA: TGTGCCAGCAGCTCCTCCGGGACAGGGCGAGATTCACCCCTCCACTTT.

Only a few counts were recorded for this clonotype. The rearrangement joins TRBV11-2 to TRBJ2-5; the D gene is possibly TRBD2 (5 bases). Germline CDR1 is SGHAT and CDR2 is FQNNGV. Trimming shortened V by 4 bases and J by 10 bases, and 13 bases separated the two germline ends. The CDR3 totals 12 residues. The CDR3 region is CASSSGVRDQYF. The CDR3 nucleotides read TGTGCCAGCAGCTCCGGGGTCCGTGACCAGTACTTC.

This clonotype occurred a few times. V and J are TRBV12-3 or TRBV12-4 and TRBJ2-5; D possibly matches TRBD1 or TRBD2 (5 bases each). Between the trimmed V and J ends, which lost 6 bases and 3 bases, there was a span of 8 bases. CDR3 size: 12 residues. The CDR3 region has the DNA TGTGCCAGCAGGGGGGTGGAAGAGACCCAGTACTTC. This translates into CASRGVEETQYF.

This chain connects TRBV5-1 to TRBJ2-2, with 8 bases that match TRBD1. The ends lost 7 bases at V and 4 bases at J; junction bases unmatched: 3. Germline V gives CDR1 SGHRS, CDR2 YFSETQ. The CDR3 loop spans 13 amino acids. CDR3 in DNA: TGCGCCAGCCAACAGGGGGGCACCGGGGAGCTGTTTTTT. It specifies CASQQGGTGELFF.

This clonotype was detected ten times or more. DNA for the CDR3: TGTGCCAGCAGCTTAGGCGCCTTCAAGACAGATACGCAGTATTTT. This gives the protein CASSLGAFKTDTQYF. This chain uses TRBV7-8 with TRBJ2-3; no clear D. The CDR3 covers 15 residues. Looked up from germline, CDR1 is SGHVS and CDR2 is FQNEAQ. The ends were cut back, 1 base at V and 3 bases at J, with 11 bases in the middle.

The chain joins TRBV12-3 or TRBV12-4 to TRBJ2-1; D is unclear. V dropped 7 bases and J dropped 9 bases, with 16 bases sitting between them. This CDR3 has 13 residues. CDR3 DNA sequence: TGTGCCAGCACCCCGGACCCGCTGGGTGAGCAGTTCTTC. This translates into CASTPDPLGEQFF.

This clonotype was observed at least ten times. The J gene is TRBJ2-7, the V gene TRBV2, with D possibly matching TRBD2 (5 bases). CDR1 and CDR2 (germline): SNHLY, FYNNEI. Trimming pared 0 bases from V and 6 bases from J, leaving 12 bases between. The CDR3 consists of 14 residues. In DNA form, the CDR3 reads TGTGCCAGCAGTGAAGCGGGAGAGGTTGGCGAGCAGTACTTC. Amino acid sequence: CASSEAGEVGEQYF.

This clonotype was picked up many times. The chain employs TRBV6-1 and TRBJ2-3; the D is unclear. The CDR3 contains 12 residues. Germline lookup yields CDR1 MNHNS and CDR2 SASEGT. The ends were cut back, 5 bases at V and 4 bases at J, with 7 bases in the middle. CDR3 sequence (DNA): TGTGCCAGCAGTCAACACCCAGATACGCAGTATTTT. This gives the protein CASSQHPDTQYF.

This chain connects TRBV19 to TRBJ1-1; 11 bases are shared with TRBD1. Germline CDR1 reads LNHDA; CDR2 reads SQIVND (reference sequence). V shed 6 bases and J 3 bases; nucleotides not matched to a gene: 12. The CDR3 length is 17 residues. Here the CDR3 reads CASRRTGGYVIDTEAFF. The CDR3 DNA reads as TGTGCCAGTAGACGGACAGGGGGCTATGTAATAGACACTGAAGCTTTCTTT.

The V and J genes are TRBV6-1 and TRBJ2-1, with 9 positions matching TRBD2. The CDR3 sequence is 15 residues long. V was clipped by 6 bases and J by 7 bases; unmatched bases: 10. Germline CDR1 and CDR2: MNHNS and SASEGT. The CDR3, as DNA: TGTGCCAGCAGGGGGTTGTTTAGCGGGGGAAATGAGCAGTTCTTC. It specifies CASRGLFSGGNEQFF.

Ten or more counts support this clonotype. The CDR3 loop is CASSSGPRTYEQYF. The CDR3 DNA reads as TGTGCCAGCAGTTCCGGGCCAAGGACCTACGAGCAGTACTTC. The chain combines TRBV28 with TRBJ2-7; D unresolved. The CDR3 sequence is 14 residues long. V was cut by 4 bases and J by 2 bases, with 12 bases left in between. Germline values: CDR1 MDHEN, CDR2 SYDVKM.

This clonotype occurred many times. The chain couples TRBV4-1 to TRBJ1-2; D is uncertain. This CDR3 has 12 residues. Germline CDR1 and CDR2: MGHRA and YSYEKL. V was clipped by 1 base and J by 8 bases, with 8 bases between them. CDR3 amino acids: CASSQAGGGYTF. In nucleotides, the CDR3 is TGCGCCAGCAGCCAAGCCGGCGGGGGCTACACCTTC.

In this sample, this clonotype turned up a few times. The CDR3 DNA sequence: TGTGCCAGCAGCTTAGATGGCAGGACACGCTACAATGAGCAGTTCTTC. Translated: CASSLDGRTRYNEQFF. The chain is built from TRBV7-8 and TRBJ2-1, with D possibly matching TRBD1 (5 bases). Trimming shortened V by 1 base and J by 3 bases, and 13 bases separated the two germline ends. The CDR3 is 16 amino acids. Germline lookup yields CDR1 SGHVS and CDR2 FQNEAQ.

The CDR3 spells CASSLAPGMSSGNTIYF. Here the CDR3 DNA reads TGTGCCAGCAGCTTGGCTCCGGGGATGAGCTCTGGAAACACCATATATTTT. The rearrangement joins TRBV5-4 to TRBJ1-3; D uncertain. In germline, CDR1 is SGHNT, CDR2 YYREEE (reference sequence). The CDR3 length is 17 residues. V shed 0 bases and J shed 0 bases, with 13 bases lying between them.

This chain uses TRBV5-5 with TRBJ2-7; D possibly uses TRBD1 or TRBD2 (6 bases each). The CDR3 spans 16 residues. Germline lookup yields CDR1 SGHKS and CDR2 YYEKEE (reference sequence). Trimming left V 2 bases short and J 1 base short, with 16 bases between. This CDR3 reads CASSLGGSTFSYEQYF. The CDR3, as DNA: TGTGCCAGCAGCTTAGGGGGGTCGACATTTTCCTACGAGCAGTACTTC.

This clonotype appeared a few times. This chain links TRBV27 with TRBJ2-1; 10 bases agree with TRBD1. V shed 6 bases and J 8 bases; nucleotides not matched to a gene: 7. From germline, CDR1 is MNHEY and CDR2 SMNVEV (reference sequence). This CDR3 is built from 14 residues. The CDR3 region has the DNA TGTGCCAGCAGCCGGGACAGGGGCCTCTATGAGCAGTTCTTC. This encodes CASSRDRGLYEQFF.

On this clonotype itself: This may be a read error, as it is one base from a much larger clone. The rearrangement joins TRBV11-2 to TRBJ2-1; D is possibly TRBD1 or TRBD2 (6 bases each). The CDR3 is 14 amino acids. Germline lookup yields CDR1 SGHAT and CDR2 FQNNGV. Here the CDR3 reads CASTRGGRRNEQLF. As DNA, the CDR3 is TGTGCCAGCACCCGAGGGGGGCGACGCAATGAGCAGCTCTTC. Full variable domain (outside the CDR3, taken from reference TRBV11-2 and TRBJ2-1): EAGVAQSPRYKIIEKRQSVAFWCNPISGHATLYWYQQILGQGPKLLIQFQNNGVVDDSQLPKDRFSAERLKGVDSTLKIQPAKLEDSAVYLCASTRGGRRNEQLFGPGTRLTVL.